Here is one T cell receptor beta chain with its context. Its cognate antigen is unknown. The data stem from a study of cytomegalovirus exposure and HLA in healthy donors. Findings of the study overall: With high specificity and sensitivity, the classifier reportedly diagnosed cytomegalovirus status. Immune exposure information available was restricted to CMV serostatus.

The PCR contained 60 Vbeta and 13 Jbeta primers. Sequencing used immunoSEQ multiplex PCR; TCRdb keeps in-frame clones, though not all of them. This repertoire comprises 180,000 or so clones; its ten largest clones make up less than 0.85%. Germline values: CDR1 SGHRS, CDR2 YFSETQ. The CDR3 is 15 amino acids. Trimming took 4 bases from V and 3 from J, leaving 13 bases between them. The sequence came from a boy between 10 and 17 years old in good health and CMV-seronegative. Sequences were obtained from PBMCs. The chain combines TRBV5-1 with TRBJ2-2; D uncertain. CDR3 bases: TGCGCCAGCAGCCTCGGTCCCCCGGACACCGGGGAGCTGTTTTTT. Amino acid sequence: CASSLGPPDTGELFF.